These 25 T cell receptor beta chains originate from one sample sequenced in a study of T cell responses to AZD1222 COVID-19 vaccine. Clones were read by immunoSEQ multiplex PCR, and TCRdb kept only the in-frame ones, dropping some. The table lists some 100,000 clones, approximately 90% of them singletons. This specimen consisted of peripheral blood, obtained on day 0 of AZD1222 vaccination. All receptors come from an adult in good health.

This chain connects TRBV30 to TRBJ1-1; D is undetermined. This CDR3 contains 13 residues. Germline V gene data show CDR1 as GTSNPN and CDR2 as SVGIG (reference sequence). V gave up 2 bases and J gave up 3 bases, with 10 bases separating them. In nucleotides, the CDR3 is TGTGCCTGGAGTTCCAGGTCGGACACTGAAGCTTTCTTT. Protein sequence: CAWSSRSDTEAFF.

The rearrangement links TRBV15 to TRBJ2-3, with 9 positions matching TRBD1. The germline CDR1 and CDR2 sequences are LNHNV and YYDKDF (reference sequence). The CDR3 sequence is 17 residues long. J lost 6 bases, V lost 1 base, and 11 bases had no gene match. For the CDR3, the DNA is TGTGCCACCAGCAGAGTTGGGGGGACAGGGCAAGCGGATACGCAGTATTTT. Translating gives CATSRVGGTGQADTQYF.

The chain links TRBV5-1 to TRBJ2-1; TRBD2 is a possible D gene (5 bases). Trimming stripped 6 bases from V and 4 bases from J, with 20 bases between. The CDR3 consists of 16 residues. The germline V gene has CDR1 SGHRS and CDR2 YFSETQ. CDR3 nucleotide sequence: TGCGCCAGCATGGAGGCTGGACCTTTTGGGTACAATGAGCAGTTCTTC. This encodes CASMEAGPFGYNEQFF.

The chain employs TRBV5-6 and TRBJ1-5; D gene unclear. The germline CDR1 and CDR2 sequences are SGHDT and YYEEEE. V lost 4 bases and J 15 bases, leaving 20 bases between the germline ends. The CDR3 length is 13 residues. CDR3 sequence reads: CASSLSRGGPVHF. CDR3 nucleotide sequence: TGTGCCAGCAGCCTCTCCCGGGGAGGGCCCGTGCATTTT.

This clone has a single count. The chain's CDR3 is CASSGEQGWTNEKLFF. CDR3 DNA sequence: TGCGCCAGCAGCGGAGAACAGGGGTGGACTAATGAAAAACTGTTTTTT. The chain has TRBV4-1 and TRBJ1-4, with 7 bases matching TRBD1. J was trimmed by 2 bases and V by 5 bases; bases with no gene match: 8. The CDR3 sequence is 16 residues long. CDR1 is MGHRA and CDR2 is YSYEKL in the germline V gene.

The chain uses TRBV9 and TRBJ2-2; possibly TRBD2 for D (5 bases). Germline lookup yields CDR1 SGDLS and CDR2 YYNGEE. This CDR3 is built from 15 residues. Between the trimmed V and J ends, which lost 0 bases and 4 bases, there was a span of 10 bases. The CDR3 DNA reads TGTGCCAGCAGCGTAGCTACAGAGGGCACCGGGGAGCTGTTTTTT. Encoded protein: CASSVATEGTGELFF.

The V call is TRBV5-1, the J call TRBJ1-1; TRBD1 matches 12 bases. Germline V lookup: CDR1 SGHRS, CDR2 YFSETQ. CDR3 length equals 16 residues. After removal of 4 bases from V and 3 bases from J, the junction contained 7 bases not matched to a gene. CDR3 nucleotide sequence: TGCGCCAGCAGCGCCGGGACAGGGGGCTTTTACACTGAAGCTTTCTTT. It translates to CASSAGTGGFYTEAFF.

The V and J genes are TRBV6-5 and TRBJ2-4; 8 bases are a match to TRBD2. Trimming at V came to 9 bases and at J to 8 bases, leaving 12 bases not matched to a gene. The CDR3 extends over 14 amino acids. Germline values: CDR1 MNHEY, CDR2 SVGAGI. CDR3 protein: CASHASGRSDIQYF. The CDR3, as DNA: TGTGCCAGTCACGCCAGCGGGAGAAGTGACATTCAGTACTTC.

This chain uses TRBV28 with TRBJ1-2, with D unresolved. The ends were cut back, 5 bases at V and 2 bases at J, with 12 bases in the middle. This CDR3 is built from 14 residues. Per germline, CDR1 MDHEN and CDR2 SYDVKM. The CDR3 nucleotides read TGTGCCAGCAGTCCGGGAGATAGCAACTATGGCTACACCTTC. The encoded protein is CASSPGDSNYGYTF.

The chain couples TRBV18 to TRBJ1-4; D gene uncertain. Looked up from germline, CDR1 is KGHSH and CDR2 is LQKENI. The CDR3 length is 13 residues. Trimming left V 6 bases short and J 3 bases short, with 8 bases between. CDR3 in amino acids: CASSLPPNEKLFF. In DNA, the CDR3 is TGTGCCAGCTCGCTTCCCCCTAATGAAAAACTGTTTTTT.

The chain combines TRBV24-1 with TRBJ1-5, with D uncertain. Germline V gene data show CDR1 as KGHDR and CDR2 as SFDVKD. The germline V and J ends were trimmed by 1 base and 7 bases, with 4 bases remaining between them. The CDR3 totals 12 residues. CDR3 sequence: CATSDFGQPQHF. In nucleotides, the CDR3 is TGTGCCACCAGTGATTTTGGGCAGCCCCAGCATTTT.

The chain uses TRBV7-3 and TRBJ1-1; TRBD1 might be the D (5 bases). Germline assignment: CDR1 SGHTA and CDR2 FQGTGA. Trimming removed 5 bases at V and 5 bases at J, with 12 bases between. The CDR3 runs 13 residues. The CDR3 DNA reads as TGTGCCAGCAGCCCACGGGGGATAACTGAAGCTTTCTTT. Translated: CASSPRGITEAFF. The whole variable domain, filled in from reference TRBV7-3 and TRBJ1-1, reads GAGVSQTPSNKVTEKGKYVELRCDPISGHTALYWYRQSLGQGPEFLIYFQGTGAADDSGLPNDRFFAVRPEGSVSTLKIQRTERGDSAVYLCASSPRGITEAFFGQGTRLTVV.

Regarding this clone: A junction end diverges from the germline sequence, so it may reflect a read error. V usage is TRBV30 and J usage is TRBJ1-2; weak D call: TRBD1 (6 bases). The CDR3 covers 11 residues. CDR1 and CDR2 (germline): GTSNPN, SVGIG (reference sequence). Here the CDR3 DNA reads TGTGCCGGGAGGACAGACGGTGGCTACACCTTC. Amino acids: CAGRTDGGYTF.

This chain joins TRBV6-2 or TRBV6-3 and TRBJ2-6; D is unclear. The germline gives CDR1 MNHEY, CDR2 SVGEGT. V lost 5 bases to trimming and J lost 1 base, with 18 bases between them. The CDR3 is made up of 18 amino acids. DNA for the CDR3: TGTGCCAGCAGTCCGGCCCCCGGGTTGGGGTCTGGGGCCAACGTCCTGACTTTC. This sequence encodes CASSPAPGLGSGANVLTF.

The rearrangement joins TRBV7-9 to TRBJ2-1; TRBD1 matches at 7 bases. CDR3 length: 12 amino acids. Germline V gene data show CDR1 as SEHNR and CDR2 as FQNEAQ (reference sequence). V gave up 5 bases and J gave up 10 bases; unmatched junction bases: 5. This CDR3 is CASSLTGNEQFF. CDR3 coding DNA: TGTGCCAGCAGCCTGACAGGGAACGAGCAGTTCTTC.

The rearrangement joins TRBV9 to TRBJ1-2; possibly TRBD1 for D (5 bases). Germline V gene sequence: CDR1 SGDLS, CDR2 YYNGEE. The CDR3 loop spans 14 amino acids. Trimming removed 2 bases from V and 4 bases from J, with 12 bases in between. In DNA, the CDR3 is TGTGCCAGCAGCGTTTCCACGGGGCTCTATGGCTACACCTTC. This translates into CASSVSTGLYGYTF.

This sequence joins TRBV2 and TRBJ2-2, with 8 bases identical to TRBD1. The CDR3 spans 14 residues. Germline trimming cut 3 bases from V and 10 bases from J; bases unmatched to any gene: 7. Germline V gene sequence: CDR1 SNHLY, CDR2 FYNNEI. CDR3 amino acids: CASSDWQGAVELFF. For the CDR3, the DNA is TGTGCCAGCAGTGATTGGCAGGGGGCGGTGGAGCTGTTTTTT.

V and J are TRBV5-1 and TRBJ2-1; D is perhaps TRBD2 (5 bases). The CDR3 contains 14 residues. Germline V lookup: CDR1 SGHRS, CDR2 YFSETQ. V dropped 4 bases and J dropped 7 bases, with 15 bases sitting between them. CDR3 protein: CASSPGPLGNEQFF. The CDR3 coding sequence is TGCGCCAGCAGCCCGGGCCCACTAGGGAATGAGCAGTTCTTC.

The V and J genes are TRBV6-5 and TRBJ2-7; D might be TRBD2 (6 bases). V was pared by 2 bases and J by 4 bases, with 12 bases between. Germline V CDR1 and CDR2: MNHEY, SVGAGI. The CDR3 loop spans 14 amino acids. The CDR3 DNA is TGTGCCAGCAGTTACGGGGTCGGGGGTTACGAGCAGTACGTC. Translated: CASSYGVGGYEQYV.

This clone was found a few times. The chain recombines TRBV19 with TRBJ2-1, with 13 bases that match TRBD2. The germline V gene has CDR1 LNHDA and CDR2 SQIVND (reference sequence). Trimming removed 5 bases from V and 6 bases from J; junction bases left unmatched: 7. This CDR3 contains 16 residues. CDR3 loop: CASSLLTSGRTNEQFF. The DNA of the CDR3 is TGTGCCAGTAGTCTTCTGACTAGCGGGAGGACCAATGAGCAGTTCTTC. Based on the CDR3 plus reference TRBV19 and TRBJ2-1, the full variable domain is DGGITQSPKYLFRKEGQNVTLSCEQNLNHDAMYWYRQDPGQGLRLIYYSQIVNDFQKGDIAEGYSVSREKKESFPLTVTSAQKNPTAFYLCASSLLTSGRTNEQFFGPGTRLTVL.

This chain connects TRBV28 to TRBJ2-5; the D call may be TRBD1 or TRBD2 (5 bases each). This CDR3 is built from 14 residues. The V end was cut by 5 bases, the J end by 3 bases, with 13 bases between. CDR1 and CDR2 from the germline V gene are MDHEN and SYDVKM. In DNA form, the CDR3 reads TGTGCCAGCAGTCCCCCAGGGAGTGAAGAGACCCAGTACTTC. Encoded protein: CASSPPGSEETQYF.

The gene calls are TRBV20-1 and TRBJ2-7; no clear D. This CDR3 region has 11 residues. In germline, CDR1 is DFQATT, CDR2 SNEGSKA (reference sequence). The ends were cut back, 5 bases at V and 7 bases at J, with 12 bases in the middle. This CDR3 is CSAPSVREQYF. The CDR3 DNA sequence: TGCAGTGCTCCGTCAGTCCGGGAGCAGTACTTC.

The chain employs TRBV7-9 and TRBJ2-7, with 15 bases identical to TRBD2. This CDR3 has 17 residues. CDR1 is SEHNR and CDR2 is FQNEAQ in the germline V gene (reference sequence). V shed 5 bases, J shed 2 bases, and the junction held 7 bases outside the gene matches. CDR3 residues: CASSGGLAGGSPYEQYF. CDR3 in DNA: TGTGCCAGCAGCGGGGGACTAGCGGGGGGCTCCCCCTACGAGCAGTACTTC.

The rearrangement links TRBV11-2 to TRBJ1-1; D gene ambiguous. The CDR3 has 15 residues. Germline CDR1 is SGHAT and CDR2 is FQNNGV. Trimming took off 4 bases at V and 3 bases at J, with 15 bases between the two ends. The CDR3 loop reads CASSSSPTMYTEAFF. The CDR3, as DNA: TGTGCCAGCAGCTCCAGCCCGACTATGTACACTGAAGCTTTCTTT.

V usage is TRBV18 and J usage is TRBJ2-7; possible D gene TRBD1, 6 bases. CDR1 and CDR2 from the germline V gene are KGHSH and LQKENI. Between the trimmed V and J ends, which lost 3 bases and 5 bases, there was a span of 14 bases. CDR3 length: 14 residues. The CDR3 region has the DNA TGTGCCAGCTCACCCGCACAGGGCGCCCACGAGCAGTACGTC. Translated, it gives CASSPAQGAHEQYV.